The entry below describes one TCR beta chain. Profiling relied on immunoSEQ multiplex PCR, and the TCRdb table lists in-frame clones only, not all of them. The sample includes about 87,000 clones, approximately 92% seen only once; the top ten take 1.4%. This sample is part of a study of T cell changes during pregnancy in multiple sclerosis. V was clipped by 2 bases and J by 7 bases; unmatched bases: 4. Germline CDR1 reads SGHTA; CDR2 reads FQGNSA. CDR3 length: 15 residues. The V call is TRBV7-2, the J call TRBJ2-1; 11 nucleotides line up with TRBD2. The sample consisted of peripheral blood, taken in the third trimester of pregnancy. The clonotype originates from a female donor in good health, enrolled as a control in a pregnancy study. The CDR3 DNA reads TGTGCCAGCAGCTTAAAGGCTAGCGGGAGGAATGAGCAGTTCTTC. This translates into CASSLKASGRNEQFF.